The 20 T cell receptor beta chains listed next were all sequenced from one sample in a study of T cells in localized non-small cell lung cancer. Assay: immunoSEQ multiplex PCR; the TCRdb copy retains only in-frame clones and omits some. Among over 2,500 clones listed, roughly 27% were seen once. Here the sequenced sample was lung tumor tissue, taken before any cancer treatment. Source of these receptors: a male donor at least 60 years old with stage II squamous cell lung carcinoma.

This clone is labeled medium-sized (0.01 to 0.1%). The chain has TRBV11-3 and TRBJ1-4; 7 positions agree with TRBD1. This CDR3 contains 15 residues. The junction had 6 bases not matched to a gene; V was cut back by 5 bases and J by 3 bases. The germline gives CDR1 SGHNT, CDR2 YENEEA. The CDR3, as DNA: TGTGCCAGCAGCCCCCGGACAGGTTCTAATGAAAAACTGTTTTTT. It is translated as CASSPRTGSNEKLFF. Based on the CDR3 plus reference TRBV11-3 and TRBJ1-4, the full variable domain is EAGVVQSPRYKIIEKKQPVAFWCNPISGHNTLYWYLQNLGQGPELLIRYENEEAVDDSQLPKDRFSAERLKGVDSTLKIQPAELGDSAVYLCASSPRTGSNEKLFFGSGTQLSVL.

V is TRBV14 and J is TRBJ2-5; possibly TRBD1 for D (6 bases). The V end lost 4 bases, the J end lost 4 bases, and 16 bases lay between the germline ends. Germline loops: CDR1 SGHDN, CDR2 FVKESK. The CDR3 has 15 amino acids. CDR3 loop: CASSRPQGTSETQYF. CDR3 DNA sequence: TGTGCCAGCAGCCGCCCCCAGGGGACCTCAGAGACCCAGTACTTC.

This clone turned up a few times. For the CDR3, the DNA is TGTGCCAGCACAGCCGGGACAGGGAGAGACTACGAGCAGTACTTC. Translation: CASTAGTGRDYEQYF. This chain connects TRBV28 to TRBJ2-7, with 9 bases matching TRBD1. Germline CDR1 reads MDHEN; CDR2 reads SYDVKM. Losses at the gene ends were 7 bases for V and 3 bases for J; bases not matched to a gene: 10. There are 15 residues in the CDR3.

CDR3 sequence: CASSFPGTPTNEKLFF. DNA for the CDR3: TGTGCCAGCAGTTTCCCGGGGACCCCGACTAATGAAAAACTGTTTTTT. V usage is TRBV28 and J usage is TRBJ1-4; a possible D gene is TRBD1 (5 bases). The CDR3 covers 16 residues. Trimming took 3 bases from V and 2 from J, leaving 13 bases between them. Germline CDR1 reads MDHEN; CDR2 reads SYDVKM.

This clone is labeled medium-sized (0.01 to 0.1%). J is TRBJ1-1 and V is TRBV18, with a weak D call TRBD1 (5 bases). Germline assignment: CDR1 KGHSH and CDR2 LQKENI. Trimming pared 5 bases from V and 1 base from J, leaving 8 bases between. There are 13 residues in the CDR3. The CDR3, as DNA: TGTGCCAGCTCATCAGGACAGAACACTGAAGCTTTCTTT. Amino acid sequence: CASSSGQNTEAFF.

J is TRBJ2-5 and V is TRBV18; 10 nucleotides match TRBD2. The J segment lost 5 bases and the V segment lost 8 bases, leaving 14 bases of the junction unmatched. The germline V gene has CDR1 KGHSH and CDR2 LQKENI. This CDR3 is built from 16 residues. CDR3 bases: TGTGCCAGCCGCCCTAGCGGGGGCAACGCGGTGGAGACCCAGTACTTC. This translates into CASRPSGGNAVETQYF. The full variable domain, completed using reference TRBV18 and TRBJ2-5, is NAGVMQNPRHLVRRRGQEARLRCSPMKGHSHVYWYRQLPEEGLKFMVYLQKENIIDESGMPKERFSAEFPKEGPSILRIQQVVRGDSAAYFCASRPSGGNAVETQYFGPGTRLLVL.

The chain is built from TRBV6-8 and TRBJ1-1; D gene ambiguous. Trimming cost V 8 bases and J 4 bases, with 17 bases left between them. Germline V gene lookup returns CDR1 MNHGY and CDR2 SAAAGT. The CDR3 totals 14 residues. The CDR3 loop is CASLASLFSTEAFF. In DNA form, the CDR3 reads TGTGCCAGCCTCGCTAGTCTCTTTAGCACTGAAGCTTTCTTT.

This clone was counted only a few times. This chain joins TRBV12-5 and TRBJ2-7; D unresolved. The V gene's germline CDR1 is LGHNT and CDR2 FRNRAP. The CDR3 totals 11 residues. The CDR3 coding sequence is TGTGCCAGCACCCTCTCCTACGAGCAGTACTTC. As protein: CASTLSYEQYF.

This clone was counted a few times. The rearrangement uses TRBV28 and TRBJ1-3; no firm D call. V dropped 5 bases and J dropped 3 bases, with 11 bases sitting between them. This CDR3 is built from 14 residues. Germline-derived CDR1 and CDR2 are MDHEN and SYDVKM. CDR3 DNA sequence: TGTGCCAGCAGTAGGCGGGCAGTTGGAAACACCATATATTTT. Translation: CASSRRAVGNTIYF.

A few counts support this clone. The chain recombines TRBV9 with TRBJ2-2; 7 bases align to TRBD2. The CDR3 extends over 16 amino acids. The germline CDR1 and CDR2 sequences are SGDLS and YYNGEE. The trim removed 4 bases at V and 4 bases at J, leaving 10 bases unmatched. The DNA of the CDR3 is TGTGCCAGCAGCCTCTCAAGCGGGAAATTCACCGGGGAGCTGTTTTTT. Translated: CASSLSSGKFTGELFF.

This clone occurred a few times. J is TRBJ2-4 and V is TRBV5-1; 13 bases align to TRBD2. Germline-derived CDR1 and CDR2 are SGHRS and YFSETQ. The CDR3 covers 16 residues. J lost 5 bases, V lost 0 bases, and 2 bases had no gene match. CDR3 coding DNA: TGCGCCAGCAGCTTGGGACTAGCGGGAGGCCAAAACATTCAGTACTTC. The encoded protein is CASSLGLAGGQNIQYF.

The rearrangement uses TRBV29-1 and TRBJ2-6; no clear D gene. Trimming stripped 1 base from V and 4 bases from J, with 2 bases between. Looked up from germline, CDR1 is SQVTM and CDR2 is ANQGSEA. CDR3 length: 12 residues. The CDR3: CSVEAGANVLTF. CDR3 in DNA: TGCAGCGTTGAAGCCGGGGCCAACGTCCTGACTTTC.

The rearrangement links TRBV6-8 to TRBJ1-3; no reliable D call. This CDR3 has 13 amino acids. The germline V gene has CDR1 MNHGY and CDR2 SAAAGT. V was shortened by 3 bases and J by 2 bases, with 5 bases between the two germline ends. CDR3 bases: TGTGCCAGCAGTTATGGTACTGGAAACACCATATATTTT. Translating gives CASSYGTGNTIYF.

CDR3 loop: CASSLGAANTGELFF. In DNA, the CDR3 is TGTGCCAGCAGCTTAGGGGCCGCGAACACCGGGGAGCTGTTTTTT. The V and J genes are TRBV11-3 and TRBJ2-2; D not certain. This CDR3 region has 15 residues. Germline CDR1 and CDR2: SGHNT and YENEEA. V was cut by 1 base and J by 0 bases, with 6 bases left in between.

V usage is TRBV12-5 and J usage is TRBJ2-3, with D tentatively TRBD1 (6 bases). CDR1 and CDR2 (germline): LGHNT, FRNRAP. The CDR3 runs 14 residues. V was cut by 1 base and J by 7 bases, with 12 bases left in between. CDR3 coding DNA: TGTGCTAGTGGTTTGGGAAGGGGGAAACATACGCAGTATTTT. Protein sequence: CASGLGRGKHTQYF.

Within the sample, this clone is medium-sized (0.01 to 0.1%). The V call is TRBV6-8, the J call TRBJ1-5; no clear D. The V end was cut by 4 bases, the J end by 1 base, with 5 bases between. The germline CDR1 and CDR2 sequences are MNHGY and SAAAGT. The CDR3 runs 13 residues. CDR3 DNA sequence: TGTGCCAGCAGTTCGGGGAGCAATCAGCCCCAGCATTTT. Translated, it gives CASSSGSNQPQHF.

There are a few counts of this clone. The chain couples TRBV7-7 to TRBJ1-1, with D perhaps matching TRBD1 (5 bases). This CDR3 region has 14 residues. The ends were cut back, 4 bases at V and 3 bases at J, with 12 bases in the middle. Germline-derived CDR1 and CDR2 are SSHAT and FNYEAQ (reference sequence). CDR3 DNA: TGTGCCAGCAGCTGGGAGGGGATGGACACTGAAGCTTTCTTT. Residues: CASSWEGMDTEAFF.

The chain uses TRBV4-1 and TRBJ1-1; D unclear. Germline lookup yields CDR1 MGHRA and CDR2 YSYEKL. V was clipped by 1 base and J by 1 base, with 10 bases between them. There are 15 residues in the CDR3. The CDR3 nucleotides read TGCGCCAGCAGCCAAGGTGATTACTCGAACACTGAAGCTTTCTTT. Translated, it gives CASSQGDYSNTEAFF.

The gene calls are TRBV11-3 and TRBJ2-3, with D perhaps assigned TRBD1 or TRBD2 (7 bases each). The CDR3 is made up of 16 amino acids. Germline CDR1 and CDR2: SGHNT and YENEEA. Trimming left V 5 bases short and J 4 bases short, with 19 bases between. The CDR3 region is CASSLGGRGGSDTQYF. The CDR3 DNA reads TGTGCCAGCAGCCTCGGAGGCAGGGGGGGTTCAGATACGCAGTATTTT.

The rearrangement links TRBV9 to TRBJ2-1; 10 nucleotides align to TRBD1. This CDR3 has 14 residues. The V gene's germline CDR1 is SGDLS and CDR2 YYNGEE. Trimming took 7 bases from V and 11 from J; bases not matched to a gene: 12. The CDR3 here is CASGLLGTGVQQFF. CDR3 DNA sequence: TGTGCCAGCGGGCTTTTGGGGACAGGGGTACAGCAGTTCTTC.